This T cell receptor (beta chain) emerged from a study of shared clonotypes between healthy human individuals. General study results and limits: The diversity represented, both genetic and in exposure history, was limited by few donors.

Germline V gives CDR1 SGHVS, CDR2 FQNEAQ. The CDR3 runs 15 residues. V lost 4 bases, J lost 5 bases, and 17 bases lay in between. Here immunoSEQ multiplex PCR was the method, and the copy in TCRdb shows in-frame clones only, minus some. The sample holds hundreds of thousands of clones, about 74% seen once. A remark on this clone: The antigen is undetermined.

Splitting of CD4+ cells produced CD45RA+ naive and CD45RA-negative memory subsets. Sequencing was carried out using memory CD4+ T cells sorted from blood. Subset reported: CD45RA-negative fraction. V and J are TRBV7-8 and TRBJ1-1; D gene unclear. The receptor was derived from a woman aged 30 to 39 in good health. The CDR3 here is CASSSPLSLGTEAFF. CDR3 bases: TGTGCCAGCAGCTCCCCGTTAAGTTTGGGAACTGAAGCTTTCTTT. Variable domain in full (rest from reference TRBV7-8 and TRBJ1-1): GAGVSQSPRYKVAKRGQDVALRCDPISGHVSLFWYQQALGQGPEFLTYFQNEAQLDKSGLPSDRFFAERPEGSVSTLKIQRTQQEDSAVYLCASSSPLSLGTEAFFGQGTRLTVV.